The sequence of this T cell receptor beta chain was determined in a study of long-term antiretroviral therapy in people with HIV. Study outcomes and limitations: Diversity remained lower than transplant donor controls, even though it increased after ART. The study collected no data on ART adherence, viral resistance or therapy changes.

A word on this clone: Its antigen is as yet unknown.

Researchers report immunoSEQ v3.0 was run at survey level. Clones were sequenced by immunoSEQ multiplex PCR, and TCRdb holds only the in-frame ones, with some missing. The sample has around 26,000 clones; roughly 79% are singletons. This CDR3 comprises 18 residues. V lost 3 bases and J 4 bases, leaving 24 bases between the germline ends. Germline assignment: CDR1 LNHDA and CDR2 SQIVND (reference sequence). The TCR was taken from a middle-aged woman with HIV. The material sequenced was unsorted PBMCs, taken 1.1 years before starting antiretroviral therapy. The rearrangement uses TRBV19 and TRBJ1-1; TRBD1 is a possible D gene (6 bases). CDR3: CASSIGGQLSRFRTEAFF. CDR3 bases: TGTGCCAGTAGTATTGGAGGACAGCTTAGTCGGTTTCGCACTGAAGCTTTCTTT.